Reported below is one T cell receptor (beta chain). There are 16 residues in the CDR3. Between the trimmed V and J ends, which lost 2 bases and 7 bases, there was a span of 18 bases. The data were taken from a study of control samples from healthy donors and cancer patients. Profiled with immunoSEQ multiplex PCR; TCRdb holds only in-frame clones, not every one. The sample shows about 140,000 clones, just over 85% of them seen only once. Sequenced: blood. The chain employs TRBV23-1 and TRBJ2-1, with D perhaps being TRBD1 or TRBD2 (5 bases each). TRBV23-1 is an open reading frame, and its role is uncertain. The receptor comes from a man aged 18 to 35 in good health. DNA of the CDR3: TGCGCCAGCAGTCAAATAGAAGGGGACCAAGGGAATGAGCAGTTCTTC. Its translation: CASSQIEGDQGNEQFF.